The entry below describes one T cell receptor (beta chain). The data were obtained in a study of control samples from healthy donors and cancer patients. The CDR3 length is 17 residues. The ends lost 7 bases at V and 0 bases at J; junction bases unmatched: 11. Looked up from germline, CDR1 is SNHLY and CDR2 is FYNNEI. TCRdb's copy holds only in-frame clones and misses some; the assay was immunoSEQ multiplex PCR. The table includes about 190,000 clones, 91% detected once. The TCR was taken from a young man in good health. The chain has TRBV2 and TRBJ1-4, with 7 positions matching TRBD1. The sequencing sample was made of blood. CDR3 nucleotide sequence: TGTGCCAGCATCATGGTGGGACAGAGTTCAACTAATGAAAAACTGTTTTTT. Its translation is CASIMVGQSSTNEKLFF.